Listed here are 26 T cell receptor beta chains from one sample, sequenced in a study of T-cell memory formation after mild COVID-19. Via MiXCR, TCRdb re-called the 5' RACE reads, giving one row per CDR3 protein. The table has over 450,000 distinct CDR3 sequences, 20% seen once. Input material: PBMCs or a T cell subset sorted from them (not recorded which). Source of these receptors: an adult woman who had mild COVID-19 (a few samples of this study predate the infection). Cell type and time point are not known.

V and J are TRBV29-1 and TRBJ2-1; 7 positions match TRBD2. CDR1 and CDR2 (germline): SQVTM, ANQGSEA. V shed 5 bases, J shed 5 bases, and the junction held 12 bases outside the gene matches. This CDR3 is built from 15 residues. The CDR3 protein is CSVPLGAGVHNEQFF. The CDR3, as DNA: TGCAGCGTTCCCTTAGGCGCGGGAGTACACAATGAGCAGTTCTTC.

V is TRBV2 and J is TRBJ1-5; D is unresolved. The germline V gene encodes CDR1 SNHLY and CDR2 FYNNEI. With 1 base removed from V and 6 bases from J, the gap between germline ends came to 7 bases. The CDR3 runs 13 residues. In nucleotides, the CDR3 is TGTGCCAGCAGTGAAGAAAGGCGTCAGCCCCAGCATTTT. It specifies CASSEERRQPQHF.

This chain uses TRBV7-3 with TRBJ1-5; 9 bases map to TRBD1. The ends lost 5 bases at V and 7 bases at J; junction bases unmatched: 3. CDR1 SGHTA and CDR2 FQGTGA come from the germline V gene. The CDR3 loop spans 13 amino acids. CDR3 sequence (DNA): TGTGCCAGCAGCCGACAGGGGGGACAGCCCCAGCATTTT. This sequence encodes CASSRQGGQPQHF.

This clonotype was detected only a few times. The J gene is TRBJ1-1, the V gene TRBV27, with D possibly matching TRBD1 (5 bases). The germline V gene encodes CDR1 MNHEY and CDR2 SMNVEV (reference sequence). The CDR3 is made up of 17 amino acids. Trimming cost V 3 bases and J 5 bases, with 22 bases left between them. The CDR3 here is CASSFLFKGMIRTEAFF. CDR3 in DNA: TGTGCCAGCAGTTTCTTATTCAAGGGGATGATTAGGACTGAAGCTTTCTTT.

V is TRBV20-1 and J is TRBJ2-7; 12 bases match TRBD2. Germline CDR1 is DFQATT and CDR2 is SNEGSKA (reference sequence). The length of the CDR3 is 15 residues. V lost 3 bases, J lost 4 bases, and 7 bases stayed unmatched. The chain's CDR3 is CSARRSSGRAYEQYF. The CDR3 nucleotides are TGCAGTGCTAGGCGTTCTAGCGGGAGGGCGTACGAGCAGTACTTC.

The V call is TRBV5-1, the J call TRBJ2-1; TRBD2 is a possible D gene (6 bases). V was clipped by 1 base and J by 3 bases, with 11 bases between them. Germline loops: CDR1 SGHRS, CDR2 YFSETQ. The CDR3 consists of 15 residues. The CDR3 protein is CASSLRLASYNEQFF. The CDR3 nucleotides are TGCGCCAGCAGCTTGCGGCTAGCGAGCTACAATGAGCAGTTCTTC.

This clonotype was counted a few times. The chain combines TRBV20-1 with TRBJ2-1; 15 nucleotides agree with TRBD2. Germline V gene sequence: CDR1 DFQATT, CDR2 SNEGSKA (reference sequence). V lost 3 bases, J lost 2 bases, and 11 bases stayed unmatched. The length of the CDR3 is 19 residues. In DNA form, the CDR3 reads TGCAGTGCTAGTTCCGGACTAGCGGGAGGGTCGAGGACCTACAATGAGCAGTTCTTC. It yields the protein CSASSGLAGGSRTYNEQFF.

This clonotype has ten or more counts. The V gene is TRBV19, the J gene TRBJ1-5, with 7 bases identical to TRBD1. This CDR3 contains 14 residues. Germline V CDR1 and CDR2: LNHDA, SQIVND (reference sequence). V lost 6 bases, J lost 6 bases, and 8 bases stayed unmatched. The CDR3 is CASSADRVTQPQHF. DNA of the CDR3: TGTGCCAGTAGCGCCGACAGGGTCACTCAGCCCCAGCATTTT.

This clonotype was counted a few times. The V call is TRBV4-1, the J call TRBJ2-3, with TRBD1 identical over 8 bases. The CDR3 runs to 14 residues. Per germline, CDR1 MGHRA and CDR2 YSYEKL. V gave up 0 bases and J gave up 6 bases; unmatched junction bases: 2. In nucleotides, the CDR3 is TGCGCCAGCAGCCAAGACGGACAGGGCGATACGCAGTATTTT. Translation: CASSQDGQGDTQYF.

This clonotype has more than one count but fewer than ten. The DNA of the CDR3 is TGTGCCAGCAGCTTCTCGTTCTCTAGCGGAGAGACCCAGTACTTC. Translating gives CASSFSFSSGETQYF. This chain connects TRBV5-8 to TRBJ2-5; 7 nucleotides match TRBD2. The CDR3 sequence is 15 residues long. Looked up from germline, CDR1 is SGHTS and CDR2 is YDEGEE. V lost 2 bases, J lost 4 bases, and 8 bases stayed unmatched.

A few counts support this clonotype. J is TRBJ2-1 and V is TRBV7-3; D is possibly TRBD2 (6 bases). From germline, CDR1 is SGHTA and CDR2 FQGTGA. V lost 1 base and J lost 7, with 14 bases in between. This CDR3 spans 15 amino acids. The DNA for the CDR3 is TGTGCCAGCAGCTTAATGAGGGGAGGTGGAAATGAGCAGTTCTTC. The encoded protein is CASSLMRGGGNEQFF.

This clonotype occurred a few times. The chain uses TRBV6-2 or TRBV6-3 and TRBJ2-1, with no clear D. CDR3 length: 12 amino acids. CDR1 MNHEY and CDR2 SVGEGT come from the germline V gene. The V end was cut by 6 bases, the J end by 5 bases, with 8 bases between. The CDR3 coding sequence is TGTGCCAGCAGACCACTGAACAATGAGCAGTTCTTC. Protein product: CASRPLNNEQFF.

V and J are TRBV7-9 and TRBJ1-2, with 9 bases lining up with TRBD1. V lost 0 bases and J lost 4; bases outside the gene matches: 3. The CDR3 length is 15 residues. Germline CDR1 is SEHNR and CDR2 is FQNEAQ (reference sequence). The chain's CDR3 is CASSLAPGQGYGYTF. CDR3 coding DNA: TGTGCCAGCAGCTTAGCCCCGGGACAGGGCTATGGCTACACCTTC.

The CDR3 sequence: CASSLETATNYGYTF. CDR3 coding DNA: TGCGCCAGCAGCCTAGAGACAGCTACCAACTATGGCTACACCTTC. The rearrangement uses TRBV4-1 and TRBJ1-2, with a weak D call TRBD1 (5 bases). Trimming pared 4 bases from V and 2 bases from J, leaving 14 bases between. Germline V gene lookup returns CDR1 MGHRA and CDR2 YSYEKL. The CDR3 is made up of 15 amino acids.

This clonotype was picked up many times. V and J are TRBV7-2 and TRBJ2-7; 9 bases agree with TRBD2. The trim removed 0 bases at V and 3 bases at J, leaving 9 bases unmatched. The CDR3 contains 17 residues. Germline values: CDR1 SGHTA, CDR2 FQGNSA. The CDR3 region is CASSLAGAGGLGYEQYF. In nucleotides, the CDR3 is TGTGCCAGCAGCTTAGCGGGAGCGGGAGGATTAGGCTACGAGCAGTACTTC.

This chain connects TRBV5-4 to TRBJ2-1; 10 positions match TRBD2. CDR1 and CDR2 from the germline V gene are SGHNT and YYREEE (reference sequence). V trimming: 2 bases; J trimming: 4 bases; junction bases outside the gene matches: 9. The CDR3 has 17 residues. The CDR3 reads CASSFTSGALYYNEQFF. DNA of the CDR3: TGTGCCAGCAGCTTTACTAGCGGGGCCCTCTATTACAATGAGCAGTTCTTC.

The chain carries TRBV4-2 and TRBJ1-2; D perhaps matches TRBD1 (5 bases). CDR1 is LGHNA, CDR2 YNFKEQ, per germline. Trimming left V 0 bases short and J 8 bases short, with 13 bases between. CDR3 length equals 14 residues. The chain's CDR3 is CASSQEGQGSGYTF. In DNA form, the CDR3 reads TGTGCCAGCAGCCAAGAGGGGCAGGGAAGCGGCTACACCTTC.

The chain links TRBV20-1 to TRBJ1-1; 7 nucleotides align to TRBD1. The CDR3 extends over 14 amino acids. V lost 3 bases and J lost 5; bases outside the gene matches: 9. Germline values: CDR1 DFQATT, CDR2 SNEGSKA (reference sequence). The CDR3 sequence: CSARLQGRTTEAFF. DNA of the CDR3: TGCAGTGCTAGGCTACAGGGGCGGACGACTGAAGCTTTCTTT.

The chain has TRBV11-3 and TRBJ2-5, with D perhaps given as TRBD1 or TRBD2 (5 bases each). Germline CDR1 reads SGHNT; CDR2 reads YENEEA. The V gene lost 3 bases and the J gene lost 2 bases, with 13 bases spanning the gap. CDR3 length: 15 residues. The CDR3 spells CASSFSSGTQETQYF. The DNA for the CDR3 is TGTGCCAGCAGCTTCTCATCCGGGACGCAAGAGACCCAGTACTTC.

This clonotype was seen a few times. The chain has TRBV12-3 or TRBV12-4 and TRBJ1-1, with 10 bases aligning to TRBD1. J lost 4 bases, V lost 5 bases, and 7 bases had no gene match. The CDR3 runs 15 residues. CDR3 DNA: TGTGCCAGCAGTCCGGACAGGGGGTTTGGCACTGAAGCTTTCTTT. This sequence encodes CASSPDRGFGTEAFF.

The V and J genes are TRBV7-9 and TRBJ2-1; tentative D call: TRBD2 (6 bases). Trimming cost V 1 base and J 5 bases, with 9 bases left between them. The CDR3 runs 14 residues. CDR1 is SEHNR, CDR2 FQNEAQ, per germline (reference sequence). CDR3 nucleotides: TGTGCCAGCAGCTTAGGACCGGGGGACAATGAGCAGTTCTTC. It is translated as CASSLGPGDNEQFF.

This clonotype was seen a handful of times. The chain recombines TRBV7-9 with TRBJ2-5; 14 bases agree with TRBD2. This CDR3 has 20 amino acids. Germline V gene lookup returns CDR1 SEHNR and CDR2 FQNEAQ (reference sequence). Germline trimming cut 4 bases from V and 6 bases from J; bases unmatched to any gene: 19. The CDR3 is CASSSNTKGAGTSGRKTQYF. For the CDR3, the DNA is TGTGCCAGCAGCTCCAATACAAAAGGGGCCGGGACTAGCGGGAGAAAGACCCAGTACTTC.

This clonotype has more than one count but fewer than ten. V usage is TRBV19 and J usage is TRBJ1-1, with D perhaps matching TRBD1 (5 bases). The CDR3 consists of 15 residues. Germline CDR1 and CDR2: LNHDA and SQIVND (reference sequence). Trimming cost V 7 bases and J 1 base, with 16 bases left between them. As DNA, the CDR3 is TGTGCCAGTACCACAACGGGCAGGGCGAACACTGAAGCTTTCTTT. Residues: CASTTTGRANTEAFF.

CDR3: CASSWTGESSYTF. The CDR3 DNA sequence: TGTGCCAGCAGTTGGACAGGGGAGAGTAGCTACACCTTC. V is TRBV12-3 or TRBV12-4 and J is TRBJ1-2; TRBD1 matches 9 bases. The V gene end was trimmed by 4 bases and the J gene end by 9 bases; junction bases not matched to a gene: 6. The CDR3 sequence is 13 residues long.

The table lists this clonotype with a few counts. The CDR3, as DNA: TGTGCCAGCAGTTCCATAGCAGATACGCAGTATTTT. It yields the protein CASSSIADTQYF. The V call is TRBV6-5, the J call TRBJ2-3, with D hard to call. The V gene lost 4 bases and the J gene lost 4 bases, with 6 bases spanning the gap. The CDR3 is 12 residues long. The germline gives CDR1 MNHEY, CDR2 SVGAGI.

V and J are TRBV4-1 and TRBJ2-3; 7 bases match TRBD2. V was clipped by 0 bases and J by 2 bases; unmatched bases: 20. The CDR3 loop spans 21 amino acids. Germline V CDR1 and CDR2: MGHRA, YSYEKL. CDR3: CASSQERLLASGGGNTDTQYF. The CDR3 DNA reads TGCGCCAGCAGCCAAGAGCGCCTGTTGGCTTCGGGAGGCGGGAACACAGATACGCAGTATTTT.